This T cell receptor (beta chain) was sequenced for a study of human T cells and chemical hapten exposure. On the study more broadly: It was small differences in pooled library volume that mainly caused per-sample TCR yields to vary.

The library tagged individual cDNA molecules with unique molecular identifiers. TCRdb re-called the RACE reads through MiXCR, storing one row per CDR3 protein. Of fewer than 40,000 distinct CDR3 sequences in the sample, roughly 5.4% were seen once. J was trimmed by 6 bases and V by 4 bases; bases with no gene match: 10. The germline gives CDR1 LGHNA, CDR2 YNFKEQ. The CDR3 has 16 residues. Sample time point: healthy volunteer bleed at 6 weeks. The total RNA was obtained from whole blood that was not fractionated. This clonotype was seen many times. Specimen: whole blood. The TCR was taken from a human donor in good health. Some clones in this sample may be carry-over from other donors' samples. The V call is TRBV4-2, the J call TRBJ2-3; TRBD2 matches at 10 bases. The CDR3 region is CASSPFEREGRDTQYF. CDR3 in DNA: TGTGCCAGCAGCCCCTTTGAGCGGGAGGGCCGGGATACGCAGTATTTT.